A single sample gave rise to the 5 T cell receptor beta chains below, sequenced in a study of cytomegalovirus exposure and HLA in healthy donors (dated by TCRdb to about 2017). The library was obtained by the immunoSEQ multiplex PCR assay. For the multiplex PCR, a mixture combining 60 forward primers for TCR Vbeta segments and 13 reverse primers for TCR Jbeta segments was used. The table comes from immuneACCESS by way of TCRdb, which keeps in-frame sequences with V and J called. Part of the clones is missing from these tables; in studies checked, under half for an unresolved V gene and the rest for unknown reasons. In all, the sample holds 95,000 to 120,000 clones, and over 75% of those were seen once. The top ten constitute 5.4% of the sample. The sequencing sample was made of PBMCs. The receptors were sampled from a woman aged 30 to 39 in good health and CMV-seropositive.

This clone showed up just a few times. The V gene is TRBV5-1, the J gene TRBJ2-5; 10 bases map to TRBD2. Germline assignment: CDR1 SGHRS and CDR2 YFSETQ. The CDR3 spans 15 residues. After removal of 6 bases from V and 7 bases from J, the junction contained 12 bases not matched to a gene. The CDR3 loop is CASTEGLANYGTQYF. The CDR3 coding sequence is TGCGCCAGCACGGAGGGACTAGCGAACTACGGGACCCAGTACTTC. Supplemented by reference TRBV5-1 and TRBJ2-5, the full variable domain reads KAGVTQTPRYLIKTRGQQVTLSCSPISGHRSVSWYQQTPGQGLQFLFEYFSETQRNKGNFPGRFSGRQFSNSRSEMNVSTLELGDSALYLCASTEGLANYGTQYFGPGTRLLVL.

This clone was seen just once. The chain combines TRBV9 with TRBJ1-1; a possible D gene is TRBD1 (5 bases). The V gene lost 4 bases and the J gene lost 2 bases, with 12 bases spanning the gap. The germline V gene encodes CDR1 SGDLS and CDR2 YYNGEE. This CDR3 spans 14 amino acids. The CDR3 loop reads CASSTRVKNTEAFF. CDR3 DNA sequence: TGTGCCAGCAGCACCAGGGTCAAAAACACTGAAGCTTTCTTT. Full variable domain (rest looked up from reference TRBV9 and TRBJ1-1): DSGVTQTPKHLITATGQRVTLRCSPRSGDLSVYWYQQSLDQGLQFLIQYYNGEERAKGNILERFSAQQFPDLHSELNLSSLELGDSALYFCASSTRVKNTEAFFGQGTRLTVV.

The chain has TRBV5-8 and TRBJ1-1; TRBD1 matches at 9 bases. The CDR3 runs to 15 residues. V lost 1 base to trimming and J lost 6 bases; unmatched junction nucleotides: 7. Per the germline V gene, CDR1 is SGHTS and CDR2 is YDEGEE. CDR3 region: CASSLSGTGYPEAFF. In nucleotides, the CDR3 is TGTGCCAGCAGCTTGTCCGGGACAGGGTATCCTGAAGCTTTCTTT. The variable domain in full, completed from reference TRBV5-8 and TRBJ1-1, reads EAGVTQSPTHLIKTRGQQATLRCSPISGHTSVYWYQQALGLGLQFLLWYDEGEERNRGNFPPRFSGRQFPNYSSELNVNALELEDSALYLCASSLSGTGYPEAFFGQGTRLTVV.

V usage is TRBV5-1 and J usage is TRBJ2-2; D perhaps matches TRBD1 (6 bases). V was cut by 3 bases and J by 6 bases, with 15 bases left in between. The CDR3 sequence is 15 residues long. Germline values: CDR1 SGHRS, CDR2 YFSETQ. This chain's CDR3 is CASSWVNRVPGELFF. CDR3 in DNA: TGCGCCAGCAGCTGGGTAAACAGGGTCCCCGGGGAGCTGTTTTTT. Full variable domain (outside the CDR3, taken from reference TRBV5-1 and TRBJ2-2): KAGVTQTPRYLIKTRGQQVTLSCSPISGHRSVSWYQQTPGQGLQFLFEYFSETQRNKGNFPGRFSGRQFSNSRSEMNVSTLELGDSALYLCASSWVNRVPGELFFGEGSRLTVL.

The chain employs TRBV27 and TRBJ1-1, with D possibly TRBD1 on 6 matching bases. Trimming stripped 3 bases from V and 5 bases from J, with 22 bases between. CDR3 length: 17 amino acids. CDR1 and CDR2 from the germline V gene are MNHEY and SMNVEV (reference sequence). For the CDR3, the DNA is TGTGCCAGCAGTTTGGCCACACCTCAGGGAAGGGGGACTGAAGCTTTCTTT. Protein sequence: CASSLATPQGRGTEAFF.